A selection of T cell receptor beta chains follows, all from one sample in a study of vaccination and CD4 T cells after COVID-19. TCRdb processed the PCR reads anew with MiXCR; each CDR3 protein has one entry. The repertoire holds fewer than 5,500 distinct CDR3 sequences, with around 40% as singletons. These TCRs' antigens remain unknown. Source: CD4+ T cells from blood, cultured in vitro, taken after SARS-CoV-2 vaccination. The receptor set was obtained from a human donor who had recovered from COVID-19. CDR3s include the opening cysteine and the closing phenylalanine or tryptophan. The order of the fields is D gene, clone size, V gene, J gene, CDR3 protein, CDR3 DNA. The D gene is left open where the match is weak. Rows give clone size only sometimes, using once, few, many, or a class for an expanded clone.

d_call: TRBD1
clone_size: few
v_call: TRBV28
j_call: TRBJ2-3
cdr3_aa: CASSRTGASTDTQYF
cdr3_nt: TGTGCCAGCAGTCGGACAGGGGCTAGCACAGATACGCAGTATTTT

d_call: .
clone_size: .
v_call: TRBV6-2/TRBV6-3
j_call: TRBJ1-2
cdr3_aa: CASISTRTNYGYTF
cdr3_nt: TGTGCCAGCATCAGTACCCGGACTAACTATGGCTACACCTTC

d_call: .
clone_size: .
v_call: TRBV10-3
j_call: TRBJ1-1
cdr3_aa: CAIRDSGTEAFF
cdr3_nt: TGTGCCATCAGGGACAGCGGAACTGAAGCTTTCTTT

d_call: .
clone_size: few
v_call: TRBV11-3
j_call: TRBJ2-5
cdr3_aa: CASSLGTGQTQETQYF
cdr3_nt: TGTGCCAGCAGCTTAGGGACGGGACAAACCCAAGAGACCCAGTACTTC

d_call: TRBD2
clone_size: .
v_call: TRBV18
j_call: TRBJ2-5
cdr3_aa: CASSTTSGSAQETQYF
cdr3_nt: TGTGCCAGCTCAACAACTAGCGGGAGTGCCCAAGAGACCCAGTACTTC

d_call: TRBD1
clone_size: .
v_call: TRBV7-2
j_call: TRBJ2-6
cdr3_aa: CASSSPVRDRGAGANVLTF
cdr3_nt: TGTGCCAGCAGCTCGCCGGTCCGGGACAGGGGAGCAGGGGCCAACGTCCTGACTTTC

d_call: .
clone_size: once
v_call: TRBV29-1
j_call: TRBJ2-7
cdr3_aa: CSVGTPGFDEQYF
cdr3_nt: TGCAGCGTCGGGACACCCGGATTCGACGAGCAGTACTTC

d_call: .
clone_size: .
v_call: TRBV19
j_call: TRBJ1-3
cdr3_aa: CASRPGATGNTIYF
cdr3_nt: TGTGCCAGTAGACCCGGGGCGACTGGAAACACCATATATTTT

d_call: .
clone_size: .
v_call: TRBV27
j_call: TRBJ1-1
cdr3_aa: CASSPDRLNTEAFF
cdr3_nt: TGTGCCAGCAGCCCAGACAGGTTGAACACTGAAGCTTTCTTT

d_call: .
clone_size: .
v_call: TRBV10-3
j_call: TRBJ1-5
cdr3_aa: CAVGEGQDSNQPQHF
cdr3_nt: TGTGCCGTTGGAGAAGGGCAGGATAGCAATCAGCCCCAGCATTTT

d_call: .
clone_size: .
v_call: TRBV4-1
j_call: TRBJ1-1
cdr3_aa: CASSQKQGRGDTEAFF
cdr3_nt: TGCGCCAGCAGCCAGAAACAGGGTCGTGGTGACACTGAAGCTTTCTTT

d_call: .
clone_size: .
v_call: TRBV24-1
j_call: TRBJ2-3
cdr3_aa: CATSDHYVPDTQYF
cdr3_nt: TGTGCCACCAGTGATCACTATGTCCCAGATACGCAGTATTTT

d_call: TRBD1
clone_size: few
v_call: TRBV6-1
j_call: TRBJ1-2
cdr3_aa: CASSQGGLGYTF
cdr3_nt: TGTGCCAGCAGCCAAGGGGGCCTTGGCTACACCTTC

d_call: TRBD2
clone_size: .
v_call: TRBV27
j_call: TRBJ2-1
cdr3_aa: CASRGLANSNEQFF
cdr3_nt: TGTGCCAGCAGGGGACTAGCCAATTCCAATGAGCAGTTCTTC

d_call: .
clone_size: .
v_call: TRBV7-9
j_call: TRBJ2-3
cdr3_aa: CASSSYVGQRDTQYF
cdr3_nt: TGTGCCAGCAGCTCCTACGTGGGGCAGAGGGATACGCAGTATTTT

d_call: .
clone_size: .
v_call: TRBV10-3
j_call: TRBJ1-1
cdr3_aa: CAISVVRENTEAFF
cdr3_nt: TGTGCCATCAGTGTGGTTCGAGAGAACACTGAAGCTTTCTTT

d_call: TRBD2
clone_size: .
v_call: TRBV20-1
j_call: TRBJ2-1
cdr3_aa: CSATPGTSGDNEQFF
cdr3_nt: TGCAGTGCCACCCCCGGGACTAGCGGGGACAATGAGCAGTTCTTC

d_call: .
clone_size: .
v_call: TRBV2
j_call: TRBJ1-2
cdr3_aa: CASSEVVGPYGYTF
cdr3_nt: TGTGCCAGCAGTGAAGTCGTGGGGCCCTATGGCTACACCTTC

d_call: .
clone_size: .
v_call: TRBV6-1
j_call: TRBJ1-3
cdr3_aa: CASSDRDSGNTIYF
cdr3_nt: TGTGCCAGCAGTGACCGGGACTCTGGAAACACCATATATTTT

d_call: .
clone_size: large
v_call: TRBV12-3/TRBV12-4
j_call: TRBJ2-5
cdr3_aa: CASTDYLAPETQYF
cdr3_nt: TGTGCCAGCACCGATTATCTAGCGCCGGAGACCCAGTACTTC

d_call: .
clone_size: .
v_call: TRBV6-1
j_call: TRBJ1-1
cdr3_aa: CASREKVVRNTEAFF
cdr3_nt: TGTGCCAGCAGGGAGAAAGTGGTAAGAAACACTGAAGCTTTCTTT

d_call: TRBD1
clone_size: .
v_call: TRBV28
j_call: TRBJ1-6
cdr3_aa: CASSPPGQVLKVHF
cdr3_nt: TGTGCCAGCAGTCCGCCGGGACAGGTCCTAAAAGTCCACTTT

d_call: TRBD2
clone_size: .
v_call: TRBV11-3
j_call: TRBJ2-5
cdr3_aa: CASSPLGRGQETQYF
cdr3_nt: TGTGCCAGCAGCCCGCTCGGGAGGGGCCAAGAGACCCAGTACTTC

d_call: .
clone_size: .
v_call: TRBV19
j_call: TRBJ2-3
cdr3_aa: CASSRQGRVSTDTQYF
cdr3_nt: TGTGCCAGTAGTCGTCAGGGGAGGGTTAGCACAGATACGCAGTATTTT

d_call: .
clone_size: few
v_call: TRBV27
j_call: TRBJ1-1
cdr3_aa: CASSLLAGNTEAFF
cdr3_nt: TGTGCCAGCAGTTTATTGGCGGGGAACACTGAAGCTTTCTTT

d_call: .
clone_size: .
v_call: TRBV11-2
j_call: TRBJ2-7
cdr3_aa: CASSLDPSSYEQYF
cdr3_nt: TGTGCCAGCAGCTTAGATCCGAGCTCCTACGAGCAGTACTTC

d_call: .
clone_size: few
v_call: TRBV28
j_call: TRBJ2-5
cdr3_aa: CASSWRSREQETQYF
cdr3_nt: TGTGCCAGCAGTTGGCGCAGCAGGGAGCAAGAGACCCAGTACTTC

d_call: .
clone_size: .
v_call: TRBV11-2
j_call: TRBJ2-1
cdr3_aa: CASGNYQQFF
cdr3_nt: TGTGCCAGCGGAAACTATCAACAGTTCTTC

d_call: .
clone_size: few
v_call: TRBV2
j_call: TRBJ2-7
cdr3_aa: CASRETYEQYF
cdr3_nt: TGTGCCAGCAGGGAGACCTACGAGCAGTACTTC

d_call: TRBD1
clone_size: .
v_call: TRBV7-9
j_call: TRBJ1-4
cdr3_aa: CASSVVRQGGEKLFF
cdr3_nt: TGTGCCAGCAGCGTTGTCCGACAGGGTGGTGAAAAACTGTTTTTT

d_call: TRBD2
clone_size: .
v_call: TRBV7-2
j_call: TRBJ2-3
cdr3_aa: CASSLEGLAGDPDTQYF
cdr3_nt: TGTGCCAGCAGCTTAGAAGGACTAGCGGGAGACCCAGATACGCAGTATTTT

d_call: .
clone_size: few
v_call: TRBV6-1
j_call: TRBJ2-2
cdr3_aa: CASSNTGELFF
cdr3_nt: TGTGCCAGCAGCAACACCGGGGAGCTGTTTTTT

d_call: TRBD2
clone_size: few
v_call: TRBV19
j_call: TRBJ2-5
cdr3_aa: CASSMTSGGPRYQYF
cdr3_nt: TGTGCCAGTAGTATGACTAGCGGGGGGCCGAGGTACCAGTACTTC

d_call: TRBD1
clone_size: .
v_call: TRBV5-6
j_call: TRBJ2-5
cdr3_aa: CASSLGTGRETQYF
cdr3_nt: TGTGCCAGCAGCTTGGGGACAGGGCGAGAGACCCAGTACTTC

d_call: TRBD1
clone_size: few
v_call: TRBV20-1
j_call: TRBJ1-1
cdr3_aa: CSASSTTGGDTEAFF
cdr3_nt: TGCAGTGCTAGTTCTACGACAGGGGGGGACACTGAAGCTTTCTTT

d_call: .
clone_size: few
v_call: TRBV11-3
j_call: TRBJ1-1
cdr3_aa: CASSPGLGTEAFF
cdr3_nt: TGTGCCAGCAGCCCGGGGCTGGGCACTGAAGCTTTCTTT

d_call: .
clone_size: .
v_call: TRBV28
j_call: TRBJ1-2
cdr3_aa: CASRDGYGYTF
cdr3_nt: TGTGCCAGCAGAGATGGCTATGGCTACACCTTC

d_call: .
clone_size: .
v_call: TRBV12-3/TRBV12-4
j_call: TRBJ2-2
cdr3_aa: CASSFDHTGELFF
cdr3_nt: TGTGCCAGCAGTTTCGATCACACCGGGGAGCTGTTTTTT

d_call: TRBD1
clone_size: .
v_call: TRBV4-1
j_call: TRBJ2-7
cdr3_aa: CASSLDQGQGYEQYF
cdr3_nt: TGCGCCAGCAGCCTCGACCAGGGACAGGGATACGAGCAGTACTTC

d_call: .
clone_size: .
v_call: TRBV20-1
j_call: TRBJ2-1
cdr3_aa: CSARDSGRYNEQFF
cdr3_nt: TGCAGTGCTAGAGATAGCGGCCGCTACAATGAGCAGTTCTTC

d_call: .
clone_size: .
v_call: TRBV11-3
j_call: TRBJ2-1
cdr3_aa: CASSGRNNEQFF
cdr3_nt: TGTGCCAGCAGCGGGCGGAACAATGAGCAGTTCTTC

d_call: TRBD2
clone_size: once
v_call: TRBV28
j_call: TRBJ2-1
cdr3_aa: CASRGSGKNEQFF
cdr3_nt: TGTGCCAGCAGGGGTAGCGGGAAGAATGAGCAGTTCTTC

d_call: TRBD2
clone_size: .
v_call: TRBV19
j_call: TRBJ2-3
cdr3_aa: CASSNLAGGPSDTQYF
cdr3_nt: TGTGCCAGTAGTAACCTAGCGGGGGGGCCATCGGATACGCAGTATTTT

d_call: TRBD1
clone_size: .
v_call: TRBV5-8
j_call: TRBJ2-7
cdr3_aa: CASSPWTGGFHEQYF
cdr3_nt: TGTGCCAGCAGCCCTTGGACAGGGGGGTTCCACGAGCAGTACTTC

d_call: .
clone_size: few
v_call: TRBV6-1
j_call: TRBJ1-2
cdr3_aa: CASNTDRIRGYTF
cdr3_nt: TGTGCCAGCAACACCGACAGGATACGAGGCTACACCTTC

d_call: .
clone_size: few
v_call: TRBV20-1
j_call: TRBJ2-2
cdr3_aa: CSARRDGTGELFF
cdr3_nt: TGCAGTGCTAGACGGGACGGCACCGGGGAGCTGTTTTTT

d_call: .
clone_size: .
v_call: TRBV5-8
j_call: TRBJ1-1
cdr3_aa: CASQGWGTEAFF
cdr3_nt: TGTGCCTCTCAGGGATGGGGCACTGAAGCTTTCTTT

d_call: .
clone_size: .
v_call: TRBV18
j_call: TRBJ1-5
cdr3_aa: CASSPPGVPRVPQHF
cdr3_nt: TGTGCCAGCTCACCACCGGGAGTCCCCAGGGTGCCCCAGCATTTT